This T cell receptor (beta chain) stems from a study of T cell repertoires in ileal Crohn's disease. Germline V gives CDR1 MNHEY, CDR2 SVGAGI. This CDR3 is 15 amino acids long. V gave up 6 bases and J gave up 1 base, with 16 bases separating them. The table came from immunoSEQ multiplex PCR; TCRdb's copy has only in-frame clones and leaves some out. The sample holds more than 15,000 clones, around 60% seen once. This chain uses TRBV6-5 with TRBJ2-7; TRBD2 might be the D (5 bases). Sequencing was performed on ileal tissue. This receptor was taken from an adult with Crohn's disease. The CDR3 protein is CASRLGRSGSYEQYF. DNA of the CDR3: TGTGCCAGCAGACTGGGCCGGTCGGGGTCCTACGAGCAGTACTTC.